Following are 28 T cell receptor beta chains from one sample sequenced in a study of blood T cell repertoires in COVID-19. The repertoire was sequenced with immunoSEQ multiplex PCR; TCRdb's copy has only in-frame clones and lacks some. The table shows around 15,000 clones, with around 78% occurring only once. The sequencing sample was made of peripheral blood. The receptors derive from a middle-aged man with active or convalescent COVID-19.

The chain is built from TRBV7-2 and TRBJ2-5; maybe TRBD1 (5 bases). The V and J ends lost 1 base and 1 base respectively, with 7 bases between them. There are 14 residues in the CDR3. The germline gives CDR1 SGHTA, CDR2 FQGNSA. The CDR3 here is CASSLGQIQETQYF. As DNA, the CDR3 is TGTGCCAGCAGCTTAGGACAGATCCAAGAGACCCAGTACTTC.

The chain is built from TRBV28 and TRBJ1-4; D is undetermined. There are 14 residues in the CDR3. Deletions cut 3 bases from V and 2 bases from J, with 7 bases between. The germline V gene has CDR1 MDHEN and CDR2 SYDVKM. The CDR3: CASSLVQTNEKLFF. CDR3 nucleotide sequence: TGTGCCAGCAGTTTGGTGCAGACTAATGAAAAACTGTTTTTT.

CDR3 amino acids: CASSQDPTGELFF. CDR3 nucleotide sequence: TGCGCCAGCAGCCAAGATCCAACCGGGGAGCTGTTTTTT. The chain carries TRBV4-1 and TRBJ2-2; unclear D gene. Germline V gene lookup returns CDR1 MGHRA and CDR2 YSYEKL. Trimming pared 0 bases from V and 5 bases from J, leaving 4 bases between. The CDR3 consists of 13 residues.

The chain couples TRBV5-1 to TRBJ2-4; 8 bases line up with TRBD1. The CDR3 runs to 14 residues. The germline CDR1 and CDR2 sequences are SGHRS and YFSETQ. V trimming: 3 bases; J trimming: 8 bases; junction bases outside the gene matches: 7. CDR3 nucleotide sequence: TGCGCCAGCAGCTCGGACAGGGAAGGTGACATTCAGTACTTC. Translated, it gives CASSSDREGDIQYF.

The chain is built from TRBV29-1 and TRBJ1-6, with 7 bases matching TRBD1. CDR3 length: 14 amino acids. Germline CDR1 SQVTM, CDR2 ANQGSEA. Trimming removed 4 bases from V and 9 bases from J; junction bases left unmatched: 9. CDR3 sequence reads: CSVAPDRALSPLHF. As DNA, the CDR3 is TGCAGCGTTGCCCCAGACAGGGCTCTTTCACCCCTCCACTTT. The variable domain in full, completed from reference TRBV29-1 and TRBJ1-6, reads SAVISQKPSRDICQRGTSLTIQCQVDSQVTMMFWYRQQPGQSLTLIATANQGSEATYESGFVIDKFPISRPNLTFSTLTVSNMSPEDSSIYLCSVAPDRALSPLHFGNGTRLTVT.

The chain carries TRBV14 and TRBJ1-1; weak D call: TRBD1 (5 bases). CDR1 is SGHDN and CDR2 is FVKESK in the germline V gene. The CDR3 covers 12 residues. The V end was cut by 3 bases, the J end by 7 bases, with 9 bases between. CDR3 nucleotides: TGTGCCAGCAGCCAGCACGGGGGTGAAGCTTTCTTT. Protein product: CASSQHGGEAFF.

The CDR3 nucleotides read TGTGCCAGCAGCCAAGTATGGCAGACAACTAATGAAAAACTGTTTTTT. Amino acid sequence: CASSQVWQTTNEKLFF. The gene calls are TRBV4-2 and TRBJ1-4; D gene ambiguous. The CDR3 totals 16 residues. CDR1 is LGHNA, CDR2 YNFKEQ, per germline. V dropped 1 base and J dropped 0 bases, with 9 bases sitting between them.

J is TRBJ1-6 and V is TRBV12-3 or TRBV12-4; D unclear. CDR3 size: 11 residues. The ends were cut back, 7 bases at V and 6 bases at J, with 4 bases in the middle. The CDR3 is CASTSNSPLHF. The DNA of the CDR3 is TGTGCCAGCACCTCTAATTCACCCCTCCACTTT.

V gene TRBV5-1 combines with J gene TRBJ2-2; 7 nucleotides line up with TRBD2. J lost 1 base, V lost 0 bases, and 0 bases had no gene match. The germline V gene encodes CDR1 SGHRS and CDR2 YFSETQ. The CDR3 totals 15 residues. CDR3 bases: TGCGCCAGCAGCTTGGCGGGGGGGAACACCGGGGAGCTGTTTTTT. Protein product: CASSLAGGNTGELFF. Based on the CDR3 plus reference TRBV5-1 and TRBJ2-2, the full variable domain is KAGVTQTPRYLIKTRGQQVTLSCSPISGHRSVSWYQQTPGQGLQFLFEYFSETQRNKGNFPGRFSGRQFSNSRSEMNVSTLELGDSALYLCASSLAGGNTGELFFGEGSRLTVL.

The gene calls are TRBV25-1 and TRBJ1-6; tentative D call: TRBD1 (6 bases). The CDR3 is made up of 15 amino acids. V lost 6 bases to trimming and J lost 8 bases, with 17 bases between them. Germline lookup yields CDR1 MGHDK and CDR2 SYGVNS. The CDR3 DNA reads TGTGCCAGCAGGGGCCTAGGACAGACGGATTCACCCCTCCACTTT. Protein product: CASRGLGQTDSPLHF.

The CDR3 region is CASSFPRGNEQFF. DNA for the CDR3: TGTGCCAGCAGCTTTCCAAGGGGAAATGAGCAGTTCTTC. V gene TRBV7-8 combines with J gene TRBJ2-1; perhaps TRBD1 as D (5 bases). The CDR3 totals 13 residues. CDR1 is SGHVS and CDR2 is FQNEAQ in the germline V gene. Trimming left V 3 bases short and J 7 bases short, with 10 bases between.

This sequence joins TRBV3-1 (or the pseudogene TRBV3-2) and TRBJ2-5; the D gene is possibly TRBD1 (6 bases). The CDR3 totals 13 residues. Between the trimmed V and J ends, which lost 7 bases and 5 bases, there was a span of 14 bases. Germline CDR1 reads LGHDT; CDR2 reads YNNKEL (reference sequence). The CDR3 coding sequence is TGTGCCAGCAACCCAGGGGTCAAGGAGACCCAGTACTTC. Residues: CASNPGVKETQYF.

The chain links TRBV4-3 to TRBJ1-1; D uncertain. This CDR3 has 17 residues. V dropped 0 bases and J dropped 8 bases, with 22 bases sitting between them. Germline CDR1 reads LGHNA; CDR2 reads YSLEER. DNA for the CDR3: TGCGCCAGCAGCCAAGATTACGTCGCCCGACGCCGGGGAGAAGCTTTCTTT. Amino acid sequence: CASSQDYVARRRGEAFF.

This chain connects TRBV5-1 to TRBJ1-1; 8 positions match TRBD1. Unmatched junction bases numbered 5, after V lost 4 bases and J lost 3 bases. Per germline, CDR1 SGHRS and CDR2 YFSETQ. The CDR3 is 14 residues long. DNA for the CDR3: TGCGCCAGCAGCCGACAGGGGAGGGACACTGAAGCTTTCTTT. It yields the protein CASSRQGRDTEAFF.

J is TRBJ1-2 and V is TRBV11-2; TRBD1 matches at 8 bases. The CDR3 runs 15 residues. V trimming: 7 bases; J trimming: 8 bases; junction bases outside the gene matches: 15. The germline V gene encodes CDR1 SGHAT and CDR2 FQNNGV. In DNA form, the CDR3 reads TGTGCCAGCAACACCTACGGGACAGGAAGTGAAGGCTACACCTTC. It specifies CASNTYGTGSEGYTF.

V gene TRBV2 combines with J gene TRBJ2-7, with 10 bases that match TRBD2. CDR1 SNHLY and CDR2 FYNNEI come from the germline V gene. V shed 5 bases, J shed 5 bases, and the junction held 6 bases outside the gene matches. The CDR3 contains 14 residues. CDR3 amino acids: CASSPQRGGDEQYF. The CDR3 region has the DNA TGTGCCAGCAGTCCCCAGCGGGGGGGGGACGAGCAGTACTTC. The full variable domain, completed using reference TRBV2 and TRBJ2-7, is EPEVTQTPSHQVTQMGQEVILRCVPISNHLYFYWYRQILGQKVEFLVSFYNNEISEKSEIFDDQFSVERPDGSNFTLKIRSTKLEDSAMYFCASSPQRGGDEQYFGPGTRLTVT.

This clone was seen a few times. The CDR3 loop is CASVYSRDRGPSSYNSPLHF. The CDR3 nucleotides read TGCGCCAGCGTGTACTCCCGGGACAGGGGGCCCAGCTCCTATAATTCACCCCTCCACTTT. The chain employs TRBV4-1 and TRBJ1-6; the match to TRBD1 covers 12 bases. The CDR3 consists of 20 residues. Germline-derived CDR1 and CDR2 are MGHRA and YSYEKL. The J segment lost 0 bases and the V segment lost 8 bases, leaving 14 bases of the junction unmatched.

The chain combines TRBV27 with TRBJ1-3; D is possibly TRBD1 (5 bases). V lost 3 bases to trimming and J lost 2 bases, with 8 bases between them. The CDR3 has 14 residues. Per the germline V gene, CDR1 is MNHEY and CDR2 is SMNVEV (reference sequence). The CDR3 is CASSLAGAGNTIYF. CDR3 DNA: TGTGCCAGCAGTTTGGCGGGGGCTGGAAACACCATATATTTT.

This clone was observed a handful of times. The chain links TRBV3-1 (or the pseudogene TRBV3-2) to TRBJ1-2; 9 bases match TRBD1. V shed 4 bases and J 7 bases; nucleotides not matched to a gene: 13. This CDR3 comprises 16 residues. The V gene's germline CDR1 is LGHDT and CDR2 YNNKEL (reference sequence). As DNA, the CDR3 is TGTGCCAGCAGCCCCGGCGCCGGACAGGGGCTCTCTGGCTACACCTTC. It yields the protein CASSPGAGQGLSGYTF.

The CDR3 DNA follows: TGTGCCAGCAGCCCCCCTATGCAGGGAGGGAATGAGCAGTTCTTC. Residues: CASSPPMQGGNEQFF. The J gene is TRBJ2-1, the V gene TRBV3-1 (or the pseudogene TRBV3-2); TRBD2 aligns across 7 bases. The CDR3 covers 15 residues. From germline, CDR1 is LGHDT and CDR2 YNNKEL (reference sequence). Trimming at V came to 4 bases and at J to 7 bases, leaving 10 bases not matched to a gene.

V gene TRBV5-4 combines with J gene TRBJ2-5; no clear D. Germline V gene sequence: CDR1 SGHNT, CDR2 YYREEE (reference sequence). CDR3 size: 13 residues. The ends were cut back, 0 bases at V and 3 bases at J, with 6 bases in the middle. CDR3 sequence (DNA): TGTGCCAGCAGCTTGGTCCGTGAAGAGACCCAGTACTTC. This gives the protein CASSLVREETQYF. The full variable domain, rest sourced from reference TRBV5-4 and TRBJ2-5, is ETGVTQSPTHLIKTRGQQVTLRCSSQSGHNTVSWYQQALGQGPQFIFQYYREEENGRGNFPPRFSGLQFPNYSSELNVNALELDDSALYLCASSLVREETQYFGPGTRLLVL.

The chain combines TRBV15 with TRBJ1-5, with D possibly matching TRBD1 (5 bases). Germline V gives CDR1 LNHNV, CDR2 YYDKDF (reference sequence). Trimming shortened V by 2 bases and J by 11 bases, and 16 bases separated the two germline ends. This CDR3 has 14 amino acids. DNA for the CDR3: TGTGCCACCAGCAGACAGGGCCAGGGCGTTTCCCAGCATTTT. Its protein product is CATSRQGQGVSQHF.

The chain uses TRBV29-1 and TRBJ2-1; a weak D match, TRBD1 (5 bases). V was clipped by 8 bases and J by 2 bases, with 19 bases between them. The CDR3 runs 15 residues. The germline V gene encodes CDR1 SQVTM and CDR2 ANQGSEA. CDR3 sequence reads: CSLKGAQSAYNEQFF. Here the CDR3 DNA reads TGCAGCCTCAAAGGGGCCCAGTCCGCCTACAATGAGCAGTTCTTC.

Written as DNA, the CDR3 is TGTGCCAGCCCAGACAGGGCTGGAAACACCATATATTTT. This sequence encodes CASPDRAGNTIYF. The chain has TRBV7-9 and TRBJ1-3; 7 bases are shared with TRBD1. Germline trimming cut 8 bases from V and 2 bases from J; bases unmatched to any gene: 3. The CDR3 covers 13 residues. CDR1 and CDR2 (germline): SEHNR, FQNEAQ (reference sequence).

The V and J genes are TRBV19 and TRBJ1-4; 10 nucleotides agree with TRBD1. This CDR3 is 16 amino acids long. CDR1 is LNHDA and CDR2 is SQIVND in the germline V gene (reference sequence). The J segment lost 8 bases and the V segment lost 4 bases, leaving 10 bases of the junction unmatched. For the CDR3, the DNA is TGTGCCAGTAGTAGGGGGGCCGGGACAGGGGACGAAAAACTGTTTTTT. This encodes CASSRGAGTGDEKLFF.

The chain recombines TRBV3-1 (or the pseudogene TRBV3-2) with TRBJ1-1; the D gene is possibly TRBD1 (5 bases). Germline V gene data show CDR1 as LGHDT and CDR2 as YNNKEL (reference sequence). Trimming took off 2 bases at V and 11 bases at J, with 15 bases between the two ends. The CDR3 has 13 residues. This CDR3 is CASSQNGQGFAFF. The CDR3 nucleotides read TGTGCCAGCAGCCAAAACGGTCAGGGTTTCGCTTTCTTT.

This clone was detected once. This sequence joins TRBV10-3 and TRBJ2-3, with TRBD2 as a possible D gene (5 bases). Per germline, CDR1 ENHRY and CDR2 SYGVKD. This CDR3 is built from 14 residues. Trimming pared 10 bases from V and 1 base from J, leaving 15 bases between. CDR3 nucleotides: TGTGCCACCTGGACTCGAGAGGGCACAGATACGCAGTATTTT. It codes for CATWTREGTDTQYF.

The CDR3 DNA sequence: TGTGCCAGCAGCCAAAGCCCGGACAGGGCTAACTATGGCTACACCTTC. Protein product: CASSQSPDRANYGYTF. The gene calls are TRBV5-6 and TRBJ1-2; 8 bases are shared with TRBD1. After removal of 4 bases from V and 0 bases from J, the junction contained 8 bases not matched to a gene. Per germline, CDR1 SGHDT and CDR2 YYEEEE. This CDR3 has 16 amino acids.